This record looks at one TCR beta chain sequence and its context. The CDR3 consists of 17 residues. Germline CDR1 and CDR2: KGHSH and LQKENI. Trimming took 5 bases from V and 5 from J; bases not matched to a gene: 13. The data originate from a study of blood T cell repertoires in COVID-19. For the study at large: Whether acute or convalescent, the COVID-19 samples came from the United States, Italy and Spain. T cells, B-cell-depleted T cells, or PBMCs supplied cDNA or gDNA.

Authors' data handling: Using reference gene primer amplification, nucleated cell counts were estimated. Profiling relied on immunoSEQ multiplex PCR, and the TCRdb table lists in-frame clones only, not all of them. Clone size and V and J calls were adopted from that table, with D and trimming inferred from the DNA. The sample carries roughly 99,000 clones, about 90% recorded once. The source of this sequence is a woman aged 25 to 39 with acute or convalescent COVID-19. The specimen sequenced was peripheral blood. This chain links TRBV18 with TRBJ2-7; the match to TRBD1 covers 12 bases. This chain's CDR3 is CASSYIISGQGAHEQYF. The CDR3 region has the DNA TGTGCCAGCTCATACATTATATCGGGACAGGGGGCCCACGAGCAGTACTTC. The full variable domain, in which reference TRBV18 and TRBJ2-7 provide the parts outside the CDR3, is NAGVMQNPRHLVRRRGQEARLRCSPMKGHSHVYWYRQLPEEGLKFMVYLQKENIIDESGMPKERFSAEFPKEGPSILRIQQVVRGDSAAYFCASSYIISGQGAHEQYFGPGTRLTVT.